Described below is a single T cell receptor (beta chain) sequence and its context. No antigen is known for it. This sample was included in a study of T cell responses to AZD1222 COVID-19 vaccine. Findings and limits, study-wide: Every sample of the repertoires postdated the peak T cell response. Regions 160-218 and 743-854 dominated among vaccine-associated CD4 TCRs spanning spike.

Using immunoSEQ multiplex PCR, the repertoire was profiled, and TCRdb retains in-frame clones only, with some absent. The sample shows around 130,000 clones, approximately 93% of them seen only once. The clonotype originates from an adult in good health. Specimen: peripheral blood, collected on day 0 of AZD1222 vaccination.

The CDR3 DNA reads TGTGCCAGCTCCCCTATTCGTCAGAACACTGAAGCTTTCTTT. This codes for CASSPIRQNTEAFF. The genes are TRBV18 and TRBJ1-1; unclear D gene. The CDR3 loop spans 14 amino acids. Germline CDR1 reads KGHSH; CDR2 reads LQKENI. V gave up 6 bases and J gave up 1 base, with 12 bases separating them. Combining the CDR3 with reference TRBV18 and TRBJ1-1 gives the whole variable domain NAGVMQNPRHLVRRRGQEARLRCSPMKGHSHVYWYRQLPEEGLKFMVYLQKENIIDESGMPKERFSAEFPKEGPSILRIQQVVRGDSAAYFCASSPIRQNTEAFFGQGTRLTVV.